The clone carrying this T cell receptor (beta chain) was observed once. Assay used: immunoSEQ multiplex PCR; TCRdb lists only in-frame clones, some missing. The sample has 55,000 to 80,000 clones; more than 85% are singletons. The V end lost 7 bases, the J end lost 2 bases, and 12 bases lay between the germline ends. Germline V gene sequence: CDR1 MNHEY, CDR2 SVGAGI. This CDR3 has 14 amino acids. These data come from a study of blood T cell repertoires in COVID-19. This sequence joins TRBV6-5 and TRBJ1-5; perhaps TRBD1 as D (5 bases). Sequencing was carried out using peripheral blood. This TCR derives from a man between 65 and 85 years old with acute or convalescent COVID-19. The CDR3 spells CASTISGGNQPQHF. Here the CDR3 DNA reads TGTGCCAGCACGATCTCGGGGGGCAATCAGCCCCAGCATTTT.